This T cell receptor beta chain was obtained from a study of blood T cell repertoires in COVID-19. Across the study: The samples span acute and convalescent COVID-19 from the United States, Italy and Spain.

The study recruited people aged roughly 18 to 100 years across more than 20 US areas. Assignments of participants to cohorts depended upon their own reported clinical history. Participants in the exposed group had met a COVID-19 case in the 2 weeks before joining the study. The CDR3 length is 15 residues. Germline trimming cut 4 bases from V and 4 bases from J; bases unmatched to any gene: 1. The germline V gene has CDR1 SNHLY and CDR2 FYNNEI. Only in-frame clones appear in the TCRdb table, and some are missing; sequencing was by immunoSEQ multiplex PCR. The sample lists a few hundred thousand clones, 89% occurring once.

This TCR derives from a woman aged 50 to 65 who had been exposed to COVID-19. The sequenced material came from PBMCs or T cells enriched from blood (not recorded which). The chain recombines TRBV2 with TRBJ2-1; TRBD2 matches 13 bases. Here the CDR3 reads CASSGLAGGYNEQFF. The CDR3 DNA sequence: TGTGCCAGCAGTGGACTAGCGGGGGGATACAATGAGCAGTTCTTC.